This TCR beta chain was documented in a study of T cell responses to AZD1222 COVID-19 vaccine. Study-level findings and limits: Reportedly, close to half of spike-specific TCRs are directed against unmutated variant regions. Clonal diversity was possibly underestimated, and white British individuals and females predominated among donors. No day 14 peak samples; only post-peak repertoires were characterized. With dominance at 160-218 and 743-854, vaccine-associated CD4 TCRs spanned spike.

The repertoire was sequenced with immunoSEQ multiplex PCR; TCRdb's copy has only in-frame clones and lacks some. Of 250,000 to 300,000 clones listed, 85% to 95% were seen once; the top ten hold 0.55%. There are 14 residues in the CDR3. The V end lost 3 bases, the J end lost 6 bases, and 14 bases lay between the germline ends. CDR1 MNHEY and CDR2 SMNVEV come from the germline V gene (reference sequence). A word on this clone: The target antigen is unknown.

The receptor was isolated from an adult who received the AZD1222 COVID-19 vaccine. The specimen comprised peripheral blood, sampled 28 days after the second AZD1222 dose. The J gene is TRBJ1-1, the V gene TRBV27; weak D call: TRBD1 (5 bases). Here the CDR3 reads CASSFGLGEAEAFF. As DNA, the CDR3 is TGTGCCAGCAGTTTCGGGTTGGGGGAGGCTGAAGCTTTCTTT.